The rows below give T cell receptor beta chains drawn from one sample of a study of regulatory T cells in long-lasting Graves disease. TCRdb reanalysed the multiplex PCR reads using MiXCR and keeps one entry per CDR3 protein. The sample has 400,000 to 550,000 distinct CDR3 sequences, over 15% seen once. The same data also went into a second study, on T cells in Graves' hyperthyroidism and ophthalmopathy.

The material was peripheral blood mononuclear cells (PBMCs), obtained at new diagnosis, from a patient treated with antithyroid drugs. These receptors all come from a woman in her late teens or twenties with Graves disease. CDR3s include the opening cysteine and the closing phenylalanine or tryptophan. The order of the fields is clone size, CDR3 length, J gene, V gene, D gene, CDR3 protein, CDR3 DNA. The D gene is left open where the match is weak. Not all rows give a size; the values are once, few, many and, for expanded clones, a class.

clone size: many
CDR3 length: 11
J gene: TRBJ2-1
V gene: TRBV28
D gene: .
CDR3 protein: CASSSRNEQFF
CDR3 DNA: TGTGCCAGCAGCTCTCGGAATGAGCAGTTCTTC

clone size: many
CDR3 length: 16
J gene: TRBJ2-3
V gene: TRBV29-1
D gene: TRBD1
CDR3 protein: CSVAGWTGELTDTQYF
CDR3 DNA: TGCAGCGTTGCCGGCTGGACAGGGGAACTCACAGATACGCAGTATTTT

clone size: many
CDR3 length: 15
J gene: TRBJ2-7
V gene: TRBV3-1
D gene: .
CDR3 protein: CASSQDGHRNYEQYF
CDR3 DNA: TGTGCCAGCAGCCAAGATGGGCACAGGAACTACGAGCAGTACTTC

clone size: .
CDR3 length: 11
J gene: TRBJ2-7
V gene: TRBV10-3
D gene: .
CDR3 protein: CAIGRQDEQYF
CDR3 DNA: TGTGCCATCGGGAGGCAGGACGAGCAGTACTTC

clone size: many
CDR3 length: 15
J gene: TRBJ1-5
V gene: TRBV2
D gene: TRBD1
CDR3 protein: CASSEGQGRRQPQHF
CDR3 DNA: TGTGCCAGCAGTGAAGGACAGGGGCGTCGTCAGCCCCAGCATTTT

clone size: many
CDR3 length: 14
J gene: TRBJ2-7
V gene: TRBV7-9
D gene: .
CDR3 protein: CASSLSWVSYEQYF
CDR3 DNA: TGTGCCAGCAGCTTATCATGGGTTTCCTACGAGCAGTACTTC

clone size: .
CDR3 length: 15
J gene: TRBJ2-2
V gene: TRBV7-9
D gene: .
CDR3 protein: CASSIGDTMAGELFF
CDR3 DNA: TGTGCCAGCAGCATAGGGGACACAATGGCCGGGGAGCTGTTTTTT

clone size: few
CDR3 length: 16
J gene: TRBJ2-2
V gene: TRBV7-3
D gene: .
CDR3 protein: CASSPFGDTSTGELFF
CDR3 DNA: TGTGCCAGCAGCCCCTTTGGGGACACCTCCACCGGGGAGCTGTTTTTT

clone size: .
CDR3 length: 13
J gene: TRBJ2-3
V gene: TRBV5-6
D gene: .
CDR3 protein: CASSFPGKDTQYF
CDR3 DNA: TGTGCCAGCAGCTTTCCGGGGAAGGATACGCAGTATTTT

clone size: many
CDR3 length: 14
J gene: TRBJ2-7
V gene: TRBV12-3/TRBV12-4
D gene: .
CDR3 protein: CASSFRPNRYEQYF
CDR3 DNA: TGTGCCAGCAGTTTCCGCCCCAACCGCTACGAGCAGTACTTC

clone size: many
CDR3 length: 15
J gene: TRBJ1-1
V gene: TRBV3-1
D gene: .
CDR3 protein: CASSQDGYAGTEAFF
CDR3 DNA: TGTGCCAGCAGCCAAGATGGGTACGCGGGGACTGAAGCTTTCTTT

clone size: many
CDR3 length: 15
J gene: TRBJ2-5
V gene: TRBV3-1
D gene: TRBD2
CDR3 protein: CASSPYLAGAETQYF
CDR3 DNA: TGTGCCAGCAGCCCATATCTAGCGGGGGCGGAGACCCAGTACTTC

clone size: .
CDR3 length: 14
J gene: TRBJ2-2
V gene: TRBV6-1
D gene: .
CDR3 protein: CASTGRRGTGELFF
CDR3 DNA: TGTGCCAGCACGGGGAGGCGCGGCACCGGGGAGCTGTTTTTT

clone size: many
CDR3 length: 15
J gene: TRBJ2-5
V gene: TRBV7-9
D gene: TRBD1
CDR3 protein: CASSLGGQGWQTQYF
CDR3 DNA: TGTGCCAGCAGCTTAGGTGGACAGGGTTGGCAGACCCAGTACTTC

clone size: .
CDR3 length: 14
J gene: TRBJ1-1
V gene: TRBV10-3
D gene: .
CDR3 protein: CAISVSSEDTEAFF
CDR3 DNA: TGTGCCATCAGTGTGTCATCTGAGGACACTGAAGCTTTCTTT